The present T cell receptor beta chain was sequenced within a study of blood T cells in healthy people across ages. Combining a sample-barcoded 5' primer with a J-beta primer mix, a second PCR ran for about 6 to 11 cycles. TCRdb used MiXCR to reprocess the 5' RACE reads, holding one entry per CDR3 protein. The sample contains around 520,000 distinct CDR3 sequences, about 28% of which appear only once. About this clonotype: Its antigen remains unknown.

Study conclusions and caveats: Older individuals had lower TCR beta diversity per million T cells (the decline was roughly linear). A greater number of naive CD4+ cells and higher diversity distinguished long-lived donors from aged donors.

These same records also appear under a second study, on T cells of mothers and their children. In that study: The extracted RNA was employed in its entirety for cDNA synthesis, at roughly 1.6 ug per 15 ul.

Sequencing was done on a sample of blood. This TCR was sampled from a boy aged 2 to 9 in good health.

The CDR3 DNA follows: TGCAGCGTTGAAGGCGGGGTTCAGCAAGAGACCCAGTACTTC. Amino acids: CSVEGGVQQETQYF. V and J are TRBV29-1 and TRBJ2-5, with D maybe TRBD2 (6 bases). With 1 base removed from V and 2 bases from J, the gap between germline ends came to 11 bases. Germline assignment: CDR1 SQVTM and CDR2 ANQGSEA. CDR3 length: 14 residues.